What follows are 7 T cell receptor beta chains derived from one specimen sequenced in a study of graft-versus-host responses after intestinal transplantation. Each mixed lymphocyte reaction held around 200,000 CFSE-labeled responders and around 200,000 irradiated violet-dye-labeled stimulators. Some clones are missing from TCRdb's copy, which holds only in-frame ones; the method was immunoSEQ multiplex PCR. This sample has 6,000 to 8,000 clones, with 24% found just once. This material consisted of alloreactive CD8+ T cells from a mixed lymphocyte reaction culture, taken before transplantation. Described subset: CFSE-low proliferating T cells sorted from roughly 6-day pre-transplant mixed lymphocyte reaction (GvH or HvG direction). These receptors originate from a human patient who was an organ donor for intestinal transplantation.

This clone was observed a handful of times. DNA for the CDR3: TGTGCCATCAGTGCGCGACTAGCGGGAGGCCCATCGCAGTTCTTC. It encodes CAISARLAGGPSQFF. The chain recombines TRBV10-3 with TRBJ2-1, with TRBD2 matching over 13 bases. V lost 4 bases to trimming and J lost 12 bases; unmatched junction nucleotides: 9. Germline CDR1 and CDR2: ENHRY and SYGVKD. The CDR3 has 15 amino acids.

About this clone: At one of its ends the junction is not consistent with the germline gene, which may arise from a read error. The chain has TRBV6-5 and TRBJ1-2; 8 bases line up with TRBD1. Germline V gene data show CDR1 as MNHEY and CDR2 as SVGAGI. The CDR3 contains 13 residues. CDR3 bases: TGTTCCAGCAGTTTAGGACAGGGAAATTGCTACACCTTC. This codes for CSSSLGQGNCYTF.

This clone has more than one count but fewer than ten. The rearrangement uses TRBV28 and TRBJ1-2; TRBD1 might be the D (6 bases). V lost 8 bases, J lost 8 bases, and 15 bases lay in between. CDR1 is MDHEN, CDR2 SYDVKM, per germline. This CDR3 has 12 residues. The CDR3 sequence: CASSLGGEGYTF. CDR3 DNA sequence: TGTGCCAGCTCCTTGGGGGGCGAAGGCTACACCTTC.

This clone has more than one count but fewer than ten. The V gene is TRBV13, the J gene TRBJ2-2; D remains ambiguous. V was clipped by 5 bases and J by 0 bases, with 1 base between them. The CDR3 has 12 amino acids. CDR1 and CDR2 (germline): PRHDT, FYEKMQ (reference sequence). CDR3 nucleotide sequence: TGTGCCAGCAGCCCGAACACCGGGGAGCTGTTTTTT. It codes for CASSPNTGELFF.

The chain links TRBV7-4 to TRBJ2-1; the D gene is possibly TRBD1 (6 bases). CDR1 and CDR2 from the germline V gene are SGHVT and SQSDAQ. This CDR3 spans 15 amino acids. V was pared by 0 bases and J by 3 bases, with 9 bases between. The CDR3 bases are TGTGCCAGCAGCTTAGCACAGGGTTTCTACAATGAGCAGTTCTTC. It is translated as CASSLAQGFYNEQFF.

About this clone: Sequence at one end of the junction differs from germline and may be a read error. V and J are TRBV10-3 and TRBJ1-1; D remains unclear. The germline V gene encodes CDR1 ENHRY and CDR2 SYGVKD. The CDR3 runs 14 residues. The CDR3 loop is CASSYVRLNTEAFF. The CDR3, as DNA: TGTGCCAGCAGTTACGTCAGGCTGAACACTGAAGCTTTCTTT.

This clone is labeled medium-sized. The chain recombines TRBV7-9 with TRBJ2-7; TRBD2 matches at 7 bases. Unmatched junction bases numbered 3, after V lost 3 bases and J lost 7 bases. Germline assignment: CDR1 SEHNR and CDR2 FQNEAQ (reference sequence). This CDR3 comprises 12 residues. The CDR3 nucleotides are TGTGCCAGCAGCTTGGGAGGGCGAGAGCAGTACTTC. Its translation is CASSLGGREQYF.